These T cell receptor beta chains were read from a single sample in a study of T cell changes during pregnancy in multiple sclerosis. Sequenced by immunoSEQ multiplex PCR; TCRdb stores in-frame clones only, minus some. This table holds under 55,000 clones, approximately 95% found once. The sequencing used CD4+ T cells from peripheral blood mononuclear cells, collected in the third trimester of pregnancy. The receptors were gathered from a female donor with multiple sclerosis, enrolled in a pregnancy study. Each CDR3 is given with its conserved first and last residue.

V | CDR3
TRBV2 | CASSEGPGNSPLHF
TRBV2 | CASSEPQGRGPNQPQHF
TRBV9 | CASSFGTGGSAEAFF
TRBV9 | CASSVGLGGRLSF
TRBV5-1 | CASSLEQLYEQYF
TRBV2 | CASSQGMNTEAFF
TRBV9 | CASSVFSGMNTEAFF
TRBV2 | CASSADRHGFYEQYF
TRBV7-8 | CASSLDGLAVNEQFF
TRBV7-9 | CASSPGGYEQYF
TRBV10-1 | CARRLAGGPSYEQYF
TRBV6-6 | CASSQPEGWNEQFF
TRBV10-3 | CAISESRTSGRGNEQFF
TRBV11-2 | CASSSGTVDYEQYF
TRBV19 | CASRTGRLSSYNSPLHF
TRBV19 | CASSQQQGPGNQPQHF
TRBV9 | CASSAQGLDYGYTF
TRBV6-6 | CASSPGQGTLHEQYF
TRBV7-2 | CASSSHGQMTTNYGYTF
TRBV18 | CASSQAPGGTEAFF
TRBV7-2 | CASSFHQGLGGYTF
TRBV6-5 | CASSSLDRLYGYTF
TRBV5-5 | CASSLGVSGTPFF
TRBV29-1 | CSAPGTGGTEAFF
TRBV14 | CASSHPASGSWYEQFF
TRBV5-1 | CASSLGGGPYGYTF
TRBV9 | CASSVDNPLDNEQFF
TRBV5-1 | CASSLQTGGLRTQYF
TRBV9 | CASSIAGGETQYF
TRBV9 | CASSGQGFTGELFF
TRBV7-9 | CASSGPGHSGKSSYEQYF
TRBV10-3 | CATSGGLTNQPQHF
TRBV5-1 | CASNWREGYNEQFF
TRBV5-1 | CASSPTTGVEETQYF
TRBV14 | CASSQDLLETQYF
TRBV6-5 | CASSQDLREPQHF
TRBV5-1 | CASSLAPGQGAGQPQHF
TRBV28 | CASSLRQTEAFF
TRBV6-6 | CASSSPKDRDYGYTF
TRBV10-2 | CASSVLGGRETQYF
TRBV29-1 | CSVVSGSNIDEQFF
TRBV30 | CAWSPDLGGGAVGYTF
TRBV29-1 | CSVEGTSGGAGSTDTQYF
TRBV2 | CASRSTALNTEAFF
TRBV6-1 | CASSVERQDNSPLHF
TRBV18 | CASSPTKAGKAGGRHEQFF
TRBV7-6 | CASSLRSSGSLDEQYF
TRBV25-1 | CASSDLAGGDNEQFF
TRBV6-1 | CASHRRTGWETQYF
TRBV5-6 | CASTRGSSNTGELFF
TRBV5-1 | CASSPTGIGNTIYF
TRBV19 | CASSGFGQPLNTEAFF
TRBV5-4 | CASSSGDRGSGYTF
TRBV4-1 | CASSQEPHKHTSGVSSGELFF
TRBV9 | CASTPTVSSYEQYF
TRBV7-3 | CASSLSGAGTGVLYF
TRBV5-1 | CASSLETNTYEQYF
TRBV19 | CASSPRTGDTQYF
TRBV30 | CAWSVGRDRSPETQYF
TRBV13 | CASSPPRQFPTEAFF